The clone carrying this T cell receptor beta chain showed up just a few times. What it recognizes is unknown. Per germline, CDR1 SGDLS and CDR2 YYNGEE. Trimming cost V 0 bases and J 2 bases, with 12 bases left between them. The CDR3 covers 15 residues. The sample originates from a study of beta chain features in type 1 diabetes. CD4+ naive, central memory, regulatory and stem cell-like memory subsets were isolated by sorting on CD45RO/CCR7/CD25/CD127/CD95/CD27. Whole-study findings and limits: There were fewer insertions and more deletions at the VDJ junctions of type 1 diabetes patients. Compared with healthy donors, patients appeared to share more similar naive, central memory and regulatory TCRB repertoires.

Expressed TCRB transcripts were sequenced after all isolated RNA was converted to cDNA. Profiled with immunoSEQ multiplex PCR; TCRdb holds only in-frame clones, not every one. The sample contains over 700,000 clones, around a sixth of which appear only once. Sequenced material: naive CD4+ T cells from blood. The sequence was obtained from a woman aged 18 to 35 in good health. The chain recombines TRBV9 with TRBJ2-7; D unresolved. The chain's CDR3 is CASSVDVADAYEQYF. The CDR3 DNA sequence: TGTGCCAGCAGCGTAGATGTGGCGGACGCCTACGAGCAGTACTTC.